This TCR beta chain was documented in a study of monozygotic twins with inflammatory bowel disease. After re-calling the 5' RACE reads, TCRdb lists one entry per CDR3 protein, DNA absent. This repertoire includes approximately 45,000 distinct CDR3 sequences. After skipping T cell sorting, the authors isolated total RNA from whole blood. The specimen was blood. The sequence came from a human donor with ulcerative colitis or Crohn's disease, or a healthy co-twin of an affected twin (not recorded which).

The CDR3 spells CASSLAGADNEQFF. The genes are TRBV12-3 or TRBV12-4 and TRBJ2-1. The CDR3 sequence is 14 residues long.